This TCR beta chain was observed in a study of CD8 T cells in Susac syndrome. The V segment lost 3 bases and the J segment 5 bases; nucleotides outside the gene matches: 7. The CDR3 loop spans 16 amino acids. Random hexamers were used to reverse transcribe an amount of 0.5 to 1 ug RNA. TCRdb passed the immunoSEQ multiplex PCR reads through MiXCR, listing each CDR3 protein once. The data hold roughly 100,000 distinct CDR3 sequences, with roughly 94% observed a single time. The sequencing input was CD8+ T cells from PBMCs. The chain couples TRBV23-1 to TRBJ2-2; 9 nucleotides align to TRBD1. TRBV23-1 has ORF status, its function being uncertain. The source of this sequence is a human donor with Susac syndrome. The CDR3 DNA follows: TGCGCCAGCAGTCACCGTCCCGGGACAGGGACCGGGGAGCTGTTTTTT. Translating gives CASSHRPGTGTGELFF.